This T cell receptor (beta chain) was obtained from a study of shared clonotypes between healthy human individuals. Study-level information: Donor ages ranged 18 to 49 years: a couple of women, a few men.

The authors ran the assay at deep level. Per the authors' pipeline: Filtering was not the same, since immunoSEQ gave junction-only sequences without quality scores. Generated by immunoSEQ multiplex PCR, the TCRdb table keeps only in-frame clones and is missing some. V, J and clone size reflect that table, while D and trimming were determined from the DNA. The profile shows 300,000 to 400,000 clones, over 65% of them singletons. The specimen sequenced was memory CD4+ T cells sorted from blood. The sample's subset: CD45RA-negative fraction. The receptor's source is a man aged 30 to 39 in good health.

The CDR3, as DNA: TGCGCCAGCAGCCAAGATTATGGGCAGTCTGGATACGAGCAGTACTTC. It encodes CASSQDYGQSGYEQYF. This chain joins TRBV4-3 and TRBJ2-7; D is undetermined. V gave up 0 bases and J gave up 4 bases, with 16 bases separating them. CDR1 is LGHNA, CDR2 YSLEER, per germline. The CDR3 is made up of 16 amino acids.